This entry concerns a single T cell receptor beta chain. Its matching antigen is unknown. The V gene's germline CDR1 is MNHNS and CDR2 SASEGT. The CDR3 extends over 15 amino acids. The V gene end was trimmed by 5 bases and the J gene end by 5 bases; junction bases not matched to a gene: 6. Adults of Caucasian background living in Nashville, Tennessee made up all donors. The unsorted samples took roughly 100 million PBMCs to get genomic DNA. The data were taken from a study of shared clonotypes between healthy human individuals. Whole-study findings and limits: What limited the represented genetic and exposure-history diversity was the small number of donors.

Per the authors' pipeline: Owing to the provision of junction-only sequences devoid of quality scores by immunoSEQ, filtering differed. The assay was immunoSEQ multiplex PCR, and TCRdb's table has in-frame clones only and misses some. That table furnishes V, J and clone size, whereas the DNA furnished D and trimming. The table has about 480,000 clones, almost 80% seen once. Specimen: PBMCs. The sequence was collected from a woman aged 40 to 50 in good health. Some clones in this sample may be carry-over from other donors' samples. The chain combines TRBV6-1 with TRBJ2-1; 10 bases are shared with TRBD2. CDR3 sequence: CASSSSSGSHNEQFF. The DNA for the CDR3 is TGTGCCAGCAGTAGCTCTAGCGGGAGCCACAATGAGCAGTTCTTC.